This T cell receptor (beta chain) was recorded in a study of neurological immune-mediated disorders. Concerning this clonotype: Its antigen is undetermined.

Study-wide results and caveats: In HTLV-1-associated myelopathy, TCR clonal expansion was greatest, and in multiple sclerosis it was least, below healthy controls.

TCRdb re-analysed the 5' RACE reads in MiXCR, keeping a single row per CDR3 protein. The sample holds 50,000 or so distinct CDR3 sequences; around 25% are singletons and the top ten take roughly 25%. The germline gives CDR1 SGHVS, CDR2 FQNEAQ. The V gene lost 2 bases and the J gene lost 5 bases, with 12 bases spanning the gap. This CDR3 comprises 14 residues. The TCR was taken from a woman between 70 and 85 years old in good health. The source material was PBMCs. The chain recombines TRBV7-8 with TRBJ2-5; tentative D call: TRBD2 (6 bases). The DNA for the CDR3 is TGTGCCAGCAGCTTAACGCCTGGAGGGGAGACCCAGTACTTC. Protein sequence: CASSLTPGGETQYF.